One and the same sample provided the 7 T cell receptor beta chains below, sequenced in a study of shared clonotypes between healthy human individuals. The table came from immunoSEQ multiplex PCR; TCRdb's copy has only in-frame clones and leaves some out. Of roughly 1.5 million clones detected, around 98% appear once; the ten largest clones hold about 0.45%. The source material was naive CD4+ T cells sorted from blood. Subset of the sample: CD45RA+ positively selected. The receptor set was obtained from a man between 25 and 39 years old in good health.

The CDR3 sequence: CATKAGFAADTQYF. The CDR3 bases are TGTGCCACCAAAGCGGGATTCGCCGCAGATACGCAGTATTTT. The chain employs TRBV28 and TRBJ2-3; TRBD2 matches at 7 bases. The CDR3 covers 14 residues. J was trimmed by 4 bases and V by 10 bases; bases with no gene match: 11. The germline gives CDR1 MDHEN, CDR2 SYDVKM.

This chain connects TRBV7-8 to TRBJ2-5, with D possibly being TRBD1 (6 bases). Germline V gene lookup returns CDR1 SGHVS and CDR2 FQNEAQ. The CDR3 is 14 residues long. Deletions cut 4 bases from V and 1 base from J, with 10 bases between. The CDR3 is CASSWGQVQETQYF. In DNA form, the CDR3 reads TGTGCCAGCAGCTGGGGACAAGTCCAAGAGACCCAGTACTTC.

V and J are TRBV25-1 and TRBJ2-3; 8 bases are shared with TRBD1. CDR3 length: 15 amino acids. V was pared by 1 base and J by 4 bases, with 4 bases of the junction left unmatched. The germline gives CDR1 MGHDK, CDR2 SYGVNS. This CDR3 reads CASSESDRVADTQYF. The CDR3 DNA reads as TGTGCCAGCAGTGAATCGGACAGGGTCGCAGATACGCAGTATTTT.

The chain combines TRBV4-2 with TRBJ1-2, with TRBD1 identical over 10 bases. The CDR3 has 16 residues. The V and J ends lost 4 bases and 6 bases, in that order; junction bases with no gene match: 11. In germline, CDR1 is LGHNA, CDR2 YNFKEQ. CDR3 in DNA: TGTGCCAGCAGCCCCGGACAGGGGGACGTTCTTGATGGCTACACCTTC. Its translation is CASSPGQGDVLDGYTF.

About this clone: Other DNA sequences in this sample translate to the same CDR3. This chain joins TRBV18 and TRBJ2-1; no firm D call. Trimming took off 2 bases at V and 4 bases at J, with 6 bases between the two ends. CDR3 length equals 13 residues. In germline, CDR1 is KGHSH, CDR2 LQKENI. The CDR3 DNA sequence: TGTGCCAGCTCACCATCCACTTACAATGAGCAGTTCTTC. This encodes CASSPSTYNEQFF.

This sequence joins TRBV5-1 and TRBJ2-1; D remains ambiguous. Germline CDR1 is SGHRS and CDR2 is YFSETQ. V shed 0 bases and J shed 10 bases, with 14 bases lying between them. There are 14 residues in the CDR3. Here the CDR3 DNA reads TGCGCCAGCAGCTTGGCTTCGGCGACTGACGAGCAGTTCTTC. Amino acids: CASSLASATDEQFF.

The V call is TRBV2, the J call TRBJ2-5; D gene ambiguous. V was shortened by 0 bases and J by 5 bases, with 13 bases between the two germline ends. The CDR3 is made up of 15 amino acids. CDR1 is SNHLY and CDR2 is FYNNEI in the germline V gene. The CDR3 loop reads CASSEAWAQRETQYF. CDR3 bases: TGTGCCAGCAGTGAAGCGTGGGCTCAGCGTGAGACCCAGTACTTC.